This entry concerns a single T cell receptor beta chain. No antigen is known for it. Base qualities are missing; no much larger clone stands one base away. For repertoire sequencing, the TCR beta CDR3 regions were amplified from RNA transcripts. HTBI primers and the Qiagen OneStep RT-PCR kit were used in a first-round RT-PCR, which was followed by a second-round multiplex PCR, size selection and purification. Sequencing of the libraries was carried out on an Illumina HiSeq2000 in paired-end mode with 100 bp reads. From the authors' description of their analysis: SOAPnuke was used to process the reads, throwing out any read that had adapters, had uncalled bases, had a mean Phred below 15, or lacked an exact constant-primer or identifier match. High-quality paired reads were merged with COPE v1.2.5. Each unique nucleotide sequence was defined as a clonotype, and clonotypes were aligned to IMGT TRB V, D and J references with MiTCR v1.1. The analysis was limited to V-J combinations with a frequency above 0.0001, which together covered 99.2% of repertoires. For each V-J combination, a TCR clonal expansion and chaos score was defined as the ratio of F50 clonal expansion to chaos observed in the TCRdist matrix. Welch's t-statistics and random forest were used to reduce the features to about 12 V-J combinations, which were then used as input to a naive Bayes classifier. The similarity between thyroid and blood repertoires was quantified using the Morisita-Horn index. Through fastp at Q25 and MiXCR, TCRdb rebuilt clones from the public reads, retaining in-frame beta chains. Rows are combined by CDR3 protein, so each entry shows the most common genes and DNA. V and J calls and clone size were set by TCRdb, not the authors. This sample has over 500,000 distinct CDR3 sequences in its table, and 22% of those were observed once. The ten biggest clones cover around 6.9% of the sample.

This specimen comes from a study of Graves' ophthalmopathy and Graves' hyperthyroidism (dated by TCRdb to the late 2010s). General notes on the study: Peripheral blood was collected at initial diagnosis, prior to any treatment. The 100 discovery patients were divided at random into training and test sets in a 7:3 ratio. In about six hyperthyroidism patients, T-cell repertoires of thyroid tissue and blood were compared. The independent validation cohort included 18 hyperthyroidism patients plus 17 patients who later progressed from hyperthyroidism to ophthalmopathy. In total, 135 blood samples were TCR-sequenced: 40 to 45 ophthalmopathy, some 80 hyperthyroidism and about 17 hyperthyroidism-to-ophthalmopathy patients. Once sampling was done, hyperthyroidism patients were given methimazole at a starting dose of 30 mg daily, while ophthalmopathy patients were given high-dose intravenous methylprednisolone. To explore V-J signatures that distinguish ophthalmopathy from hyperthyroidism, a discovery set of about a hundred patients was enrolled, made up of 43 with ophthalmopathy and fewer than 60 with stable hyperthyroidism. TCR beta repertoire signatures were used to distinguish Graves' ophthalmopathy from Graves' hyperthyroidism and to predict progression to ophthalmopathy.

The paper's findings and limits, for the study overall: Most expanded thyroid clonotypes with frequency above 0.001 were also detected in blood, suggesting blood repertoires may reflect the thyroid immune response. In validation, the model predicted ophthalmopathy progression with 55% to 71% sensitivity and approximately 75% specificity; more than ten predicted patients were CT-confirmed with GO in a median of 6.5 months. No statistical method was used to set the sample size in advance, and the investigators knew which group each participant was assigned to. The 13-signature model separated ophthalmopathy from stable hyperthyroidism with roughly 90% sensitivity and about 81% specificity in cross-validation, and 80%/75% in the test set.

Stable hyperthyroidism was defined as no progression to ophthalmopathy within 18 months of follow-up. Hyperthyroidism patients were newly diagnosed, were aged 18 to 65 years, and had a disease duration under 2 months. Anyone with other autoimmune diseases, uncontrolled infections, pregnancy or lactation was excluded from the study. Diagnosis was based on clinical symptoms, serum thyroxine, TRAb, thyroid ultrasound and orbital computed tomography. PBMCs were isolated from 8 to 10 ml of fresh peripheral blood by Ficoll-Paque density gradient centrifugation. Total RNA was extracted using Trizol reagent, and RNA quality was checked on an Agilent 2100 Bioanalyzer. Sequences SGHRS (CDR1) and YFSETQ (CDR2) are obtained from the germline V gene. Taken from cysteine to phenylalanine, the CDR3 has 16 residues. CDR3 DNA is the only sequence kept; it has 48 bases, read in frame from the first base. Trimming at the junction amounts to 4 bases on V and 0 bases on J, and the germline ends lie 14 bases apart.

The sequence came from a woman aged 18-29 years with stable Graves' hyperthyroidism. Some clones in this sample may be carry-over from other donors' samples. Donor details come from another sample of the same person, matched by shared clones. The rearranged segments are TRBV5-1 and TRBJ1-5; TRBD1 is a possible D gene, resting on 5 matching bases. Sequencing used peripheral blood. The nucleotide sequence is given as TGCGCCAGCAGCAAACCTCAGGGTAGTAGCAATCAGCCCCAGCATTTT. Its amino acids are CASSKPQGSSNQPQHF.